This TCR beta chain was observed in a study of blood T cell repertoires in COVID-19 (dated by TCRdb to 2020 to 2022). Describing the broader study: Collaborator samples came from the United States, Italy and Spain and covered acute and convalescent phases of COVID-19. The samples were drawn from two sources: the first 160 participants of the ongoing ImmuneRACE study, and 1,000 to 1,500 subjects contributed by 6 global collaborators. Where available, HLA class I and class II types were obtained from metadata supplied by the sample provider rather than from assay-based typing. A de-identified subject ID, COVID-19 status, age in years and sex were almost always included in the sample metadata. The material from the prospective study consisted of cDNA or gDNA derived from T cells, B-cell-depleted T cells, or PBMCs. Deeply sampled blood TCRbeta repertoires from subjects exposed to, actively infected with, or recovered from COVID-19 were included in the dataset. A freely available public database, intended as a resource for researchers studying the immune response to SARS-CoV-2, is where the repertoires were released. What the authors observed across the whole study: How much clinical and demographic metadata was included differed by source and by participant, and the metadata was provided uncurated.

Turning to this clone: Its antigen remains undetermined. No base quality information exists; no much larger clone differs at one position.

TCRbeta CDR3 regions were amplified from genomic DNA by means of the immunoSEQ Assay, a bias-controlled multiplex PCR. The source study handled its data this way. The number of nucleated cells in each sample was estimated by amplification of reference gene primers within the assay. Sequence reads were collapsed and filtered to measure the absolute abundance of every unique TCRbeta CDR3 rearrangement. For each sample, productive Simpson clonality was calculated as the square root of Simpson's diversity index across productive rearrangements. The clones in this table, taken by TCRdb from immuneACCESS, are in-frame only. Not every clone is retained; where verified, under half of the shortfall comes from an unresolved V gene, and the cause of the rest is unknown. That table is the source of V, J and clone size, and D and trimming were worked out from the DNA. The sample table holds about 480,000 clones, of which roughly 90% were seen once. 1.5% to 2% of the sample is held by the ten biggest clonotypes.

In the prospective study, participants were roughly 18 to 90 years old, resided in about two dozen geographic areas of the United States, and were enrolled through a virtual design. Cohort assignment in the prospective study relied on participant-reported clinical history from a screening survey and a study questionnaire. Recovered participants in ImmuneRACE Cohort 3 were defined as having two consecutive negative NP/OP PCR tests, clearance from a healthcare professional, or resolution of symptoms. Each participant in the prospective study had whole blood, serum and a nasopharyngeal or oropharyngeal swab collected by mobile phlebotomists. Prospective study participants could optionally give additional blood draws and questionnaires over a 2-month period. Blood samples from the prospective study were shipped frozen or at room temperature prior to DNA extraction. From the cysteine through the phenylalanine, the CDR3 covers 14 amino acids. The only DNA kept is the CDR3, 42 bases in frame from the first base. From the germline V gene, CDR1 is SGDLS and CDR2 is YYNGEE. Relative to germline, V is missing 3 bases and J is missing 7 bases, with 2 bases of the junction outside any gene match.

The rearranged chain carries TRBV9 and TRBJ1-6, with TRBD1 matching 9 junction bases. Sequencing used PBMCs or T cells enriched from blood (not recorded which). The sequence was obtained from a woman aged 40 to 50 who had recovered from COVID-19. DNA sequence: TGTGCCAGCAGCGCGACAGGGGGGAATTCACCCCTCCACTTT. This encodes CASSATGGNSPLHF. Joined to the reference TRBV9 and TRBJ1-6 proteins, this CDR3 gives the full variable domain: DSGVTQTPKHLITATGQRVTLRCSPRSGDLSVYWYQQSLDQGLQFLIQYYNGEERAKGNILERFSAQQFPDLHSELNLSSLELGDSALYFCASSATGGNSPLHFGNGTRLTVT.